This passage covers 5 T cell receptor beta chains from one sample sequenced in a study of technical replicates of blood from a few donors. Libraries were prepared by immunoSEQ multiplex PCR; TCRdb keeps only in-frame clonotypes and omits some of them. The sample has roughly 79,000 clones; roughly 91% are singletons. Sequencing was carried out using T cells isolated from PBMCs. The receptors originated from a human donor in good health. Some clones in this sample may be carry-over from other donors' samples.

The V gene is TRBV27, the J gene TRBJ2-7, with TRBD1 identical over 7 bases. The CDR3 runs 17 residues. The trim removed 2 bases at V and 0 bases at J, leaving 10 bases unmatched. Germline loops: CDR1 MNHEY, CDR2 SMNVEV (reference sequence). The CDR3 nucleotides read TGTGCCAGCAGTTTACGGGCTACAGGGGTGGACTCCTACGAGCAGTACTTC. Translating gives CASSLRATGVDSYEQYF.

The chain couples TRBV18 to TRBJ1-1; a possible D gene is TRBD1 (6 bases). Between the trimmed V and J ends, which lost 4 bases and 6 bases, there was a span of 15 bases. The CDR3 consists of 14 residues. Germline V CDR1 and CDR2: KGHSH, LQKENI. The CDR3, as DNA: TGTGCCAGCTCACAGGGGGGGGGAAGACCTGAAGCTTTCTTT. Encoded protein: CASSQGGGRPEAFF. The complete variable domain, with remaining parts taken from reference TRBV18 and TRBJ1-1, reads NAGVMQNPRHLVRRRGQEARLRCSPMKGHSHVYWYRQLPEEGLKFMVYLQKENIIDESGMPKERFSAEFPKEGPSILRIQQVVRGDSAAYFCASSQGGGRPEAFFGQGTRLTVV.

The rearrangement joins TRBV7-9 to TRBJ2-1, with a tentative D call TRBD1 (5 bases). This CDR3 has 14 amino acids. Germline V gene sequence: CDR1 SEHNR, CDR2 FQNEAQ (reference sequence). Trimming stripped 3 bases from V and 8 bases from J, with 14 bases between. The CDR3 region is CASSFGQPLDEQFF. In DNA form, the CDR3 reads TGTGCCAGCAGCTTTGGACAACCACTGGATGAGCAGTTCTTC.

In DNA form, the CDR3 reads TGTGCCAGCAGTGGGGTGGCGGGGGGATACACAGATACGCAGTATTTT. It specifies CASSGVAGGYTDTQYF. The chain uses TRBV2 and TRBJ2-3; 8 bases line up with TRBD2. Germline V gene data show CDR1 as SNHLY and CDR2 as FYNNEI. CDR3 size: 16 residues. The ends lost 4 bases at V and 2 bases at J; junction bases unmatched: 8.

The rearrangement uses TRBV5-1 and TRBJ1-5, with D perhaps TRBD1 (5 bases). V lost 1 base to trimming and J lost 2 bases, with 10 bases between them. Germline values: CDR1 SGHRS, CDR2 YFSETQ. There are 15 residues in the CDR3. In DNA form, the CDR3 reads TGCGCCAGCAGCTTGTTTTCGGGGGGCAATCAGCCCCAGCATTTT. Its translation: CASSLFSGGNQPQHF.